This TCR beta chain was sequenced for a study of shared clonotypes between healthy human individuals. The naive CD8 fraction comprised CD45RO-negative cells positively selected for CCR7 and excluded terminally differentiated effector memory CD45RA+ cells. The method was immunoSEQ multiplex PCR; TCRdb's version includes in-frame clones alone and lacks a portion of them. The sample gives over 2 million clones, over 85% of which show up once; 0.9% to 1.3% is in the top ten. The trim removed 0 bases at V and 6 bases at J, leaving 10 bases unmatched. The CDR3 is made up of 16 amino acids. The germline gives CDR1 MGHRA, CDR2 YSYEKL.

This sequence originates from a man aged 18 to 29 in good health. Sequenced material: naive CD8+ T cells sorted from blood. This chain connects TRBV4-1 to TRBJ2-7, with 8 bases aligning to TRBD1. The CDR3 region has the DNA TGCGCCAGCAGCCAAGATCTAGGACAGGGTCGGTCCGAGCAGTACTTC. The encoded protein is CASSQDLGQGRSEQYF.